The sequence of this T cell receptor (beta chain) was determined in a study of blood T cell repertoires in COVID-19. Study-level information: COVID-19 samples from acute and convalescent phases originated in the United States, Italy and Spain. PBMCs, B-cell-depleted T cells, or T cells provided the cDNA or gDNA that made up the material.

Original methodology: From reference gene primer amplification, estimates of nucleated cell counts were derived. TCRdb's table, derived via immunoSEQ multiplex PCR, lists solely in-frame clones and lacks some. D and trimming were read from the DNA, whereas the V and J calls and clone size are those reported in that table. The table records about 300,000 clones, about 87% of them present only once. On this clone: The identical CDR3 is also encoded by other nucleotide sequences in the sample.

Trimming cost V 11 bases and J 0 bases, with 8 bases left between them. The CDR3 has 12 amino acids. Germline-derived CDR1 and CDR2 are ENHRY and SYGVKD. The clonotype originates from a man aged 65 to 85 with acute or convalescent COVID-19. The chain joins TRBV10-3 to TRBJ1-3; no clear D. Material for sequencing was peripheral blood. CDR3 protein: CAAISSGNTIYF. The DNA for the CDR3 is TGTGCCGCCATTAGCTCTGGAAACACCATATATTTT.